This T cell receptor beta chain emerged from a study of cytomegalovirus exposure and HLA in healthy donors. PCR used 60 Vbeta primers and 13 Jbeta primers. Clones were read by immunoSEQ multiplex PCR, and TCRdb kept only the in-frame ones, dropping some. Recorded for this sample: about 130,000 clones. V gave up 4 bases and J gave up 6 bases; unmatched junction bases: 10. CDR1 and CDR2 from the germline V gene are MNHNS and SASEGT. The length of the CDR3 is 15 residues. Sequences were obtained from PBMCs. This receptor was obtained from a woman aged 55-70 years in good health and CMV-seronegative. V usage is TRBV6-1 and J usage is TRBJ2-3; 7 bases are shared with TRBD1. CDR3 in DNA: TGTGCCAGCAGTGGCACACCGGGACAGTACGATACGCAGTATTTT. Amino acids: CASSGTPGQYDTQYF.